The clone carrying this TCR beta chain was detected many times. Its antigen is currently unknown. This record comes from a study of identical twins. Germline values: CDR1 SGHRS, CDR2 YFSETQ. This CDR3 is built from 16 residues. J was trimmed by 6 bases and V by 4 bases; bases with no gene match: 7. Study-wide results and caveats: Those out-of-frame alpha sequences shared by twins showed an excess of low generation probability. Conclusions were based on cross-sectional statistical analysis, without following the same donors. Weaker excess sharing between twins was seen in beta out-of-frame sequences.

TCRdb used MiXCR to reprocess the 5' RACE reads, holding one entry per CDR3 protein. The sample holds 200,000 or so distinct CDR3 sequences, about 7.5% seen once. The same data also contributed to another study, on yellow fever vaccine responses in identical twins.

The genes are TRBV5-1 and TRBJ2-2, with 12 bases that match TRBD2. The receptor was derived from a woman between 18 and 29 years old in good health. The sequenced sample consisted of memory (CD45RO+) T cells sorted from blood. CDR3 in amino acids: CASSLPSGGASGELFF. DNA of the CDR3: TGCGCCAGCAGCCTTCCTAGCGGGGGGGCCTCCGGGGAGCTGTTTTTT.